The source of this TCR beta chain is a study of T cell responses to AZD1222 COVID-19 vaccine. Details on this clone: Its target is unknown.

Using immunoSEQ multiplex PCR, the repertoire was profiled, and TCRdb retains in-frame clones only, with some absent. The sample yields 100,000 to 120,000 clones, about 94% seen once. The analysis combined second doses at about 4 or about 12 weeks. Study-level findings and limits: Vaccine-associated CD4 TCRs spanned spike, dominant at 160-218 and 743-854. Donors skewed white British and female; clonal diversity was possibly underestimated. A reported finding is that nearly half of spike-specific TCRs target unmutated variant regions.

The sequence was obtained from an adult who received the AZD1222 COVID-19 vaccine. Here the sequenced sample was peripheral blood, taken 28 days after the second AZD1222 dose.

CDR3 DNA sequence: TGTGCCAGCAGCTATACAGAGAACACTGAAGCTTTCTTT. This translates into CASSYTENTEAFF. This rearrangement joins TRBV11-2 to TRBJ1-1; D is ambiguous. The CDR3 runs 13 residues. Germline V gene data show CDR1 as SGHAT and CDR2 as FQNNGV. Deletions cut 4 bases from V and 1 base from J, with 7 bases between.